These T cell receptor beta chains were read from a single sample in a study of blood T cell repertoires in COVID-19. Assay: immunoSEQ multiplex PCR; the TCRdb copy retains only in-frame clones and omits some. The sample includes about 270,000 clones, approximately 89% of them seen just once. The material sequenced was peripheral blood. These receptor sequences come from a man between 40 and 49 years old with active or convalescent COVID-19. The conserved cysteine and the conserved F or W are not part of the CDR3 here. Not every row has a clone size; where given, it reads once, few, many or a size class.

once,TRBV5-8,ASSFRTGEQPQH
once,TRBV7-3,ASSPTSGEETQY
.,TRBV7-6,ASSLAGREIDEQY
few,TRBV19,ASSPNSEFSNQPQH
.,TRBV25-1,ASSESGGFTEAF
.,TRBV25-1,ASSEAGGYQPQH
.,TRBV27,ASSLHTGGRGYT
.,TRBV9,ASSVRSRNTEAF
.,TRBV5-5,ASSRQTTEAF
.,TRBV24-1,ATSDSLGTDTQY
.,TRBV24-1,ATNLFRGQVEYEQY
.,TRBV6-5,ASSLRQGNEKLF
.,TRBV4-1,ASSPTFGEQY
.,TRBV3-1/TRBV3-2,ASSQEVEGNEQF
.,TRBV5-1,ASSLESETYTDTQY